This T cell receptor (beta chain) came from a study of OX40 agonist ivuxolimab in advanced cancers. For the study at large: The diagnoses of dose-escalation patients were hepatocellular carcinoma, melanoma, renal cell or head and neck cancer.

Profiled with immunoSEQ multiplex PCR; TCRdb holds only in-frame clones, not every one. The data contain tens of thousands of clones, roughly nine tenths of them singletons. Germline V gene lookup returns CDR1 KGHSH and CDR2 LQKENI. There are 14 residues in the CDR3. J gave up 6 bases and V 2 bases, and 4 bases lay outside the gene matches. A remark on this clone: Its antigen is undetermined.

Notes on the study in general: Fewer expanded clones were found on average in CD4+ than in CD8+ T cells.

The clonotype comes from an adult with an advanced solid tumor such as melanoma, head and neck, liver or kidney cancer. Specimen: CD4+ or CD8+ T cells sorted from blood, collected in a trial of the OX40 agonist ivuxolimab. The chain is built from TRBV18 and TRBJ2-1; 7 positions match TRBD1. The CDR3 DNA is TGTGCCAGCTCACCAGACAGGGTTCCCAATGAGCAGTTCTTC. Protein: CASSPDRVPNEQFF.